Listed below are T cell receptor beta chains from one sample, sequenced in a study of blood T cell repertoires in COVID-19. Data came from immunoSEQ multiplex PCR; TCRdb stores just in-frame clones and leaves some out. The sample includes 200,000 to 250,000 clones, more than 75% of them seen just once. The sequencing input was peripheral blood. The source is a woman at least 80 years old with COVID-19, enrolled during active disease. The CDR3 runs from the conserved cysteine through the conserved F or W. D genes are given only for firm matches. Size is omitted from some rows. Given values are once, few, many or a class for expanded clones.

TRBV11-2	.	.	TRBJ1-1	TGTGCCAGCAGCCTTGACGGAGACACTGAAGCTTTCTTT	CASSLDGDTEAFF
TRBV30	.	TRBD2	TRBJ2-5	TGTGCCTGGAGTGCTACTTGGACTAGCGGGAGCCAAGAGACCCAGTACTTC	CAWSATWTSGSQETQYF
TRBV5-1	.	TRBD1	TRBJ1-6	TGCGCCAGCAGCTTATTACAGGGGGATTCACCCCTCCACTTT	CASSLLQGDSPLHF
TRBV7-2	.	.	TRBJ1-6	TGTGCCAGCAGCTTCCTCATTCGGCAGGGGAATTCACCCCTCCACTTT	CASSFLIRQGNSPLHF
TRBV5-1	few	.	TRBJ2-5	TGCGCCAGCAGCTCCCGGGACATAGAGACCCAGTACTTC	CASSSRDIETQYF
TRBV2	.	.	TRBJ2-4	TGTGCCAGCAGTGAAACATCCAAAAACATTCAGTACTTC	CASSETSKNIQYF
TRBV29-1	.	TRBD1	TRBJ2-3	TGCAGCGTACACGGGACAGCCCTAGTCGGTACTACGCAGTATTTT	CSVHGTALVGTTQYF
TRBV18	.	.	TRBJ2-4	TGTGCCAGCTCACTCTGGAAGGGGGCCAAAAACATTCAGTACTTC	CASSLWKGAKNIQYF
TRBV30	once	.	TRBJ1-1	TGTGCCTGGAGTATCCCGCAGGGGCGTCGTGAAGCTTTCTTT	CAWSIPQGRREAFF
TRBV30	.	TRBD1	TRBJ1-1	TGTGCCTGGAACAGGGGAAGTGAAGCTTTCTTT	CAWNRGSEAFF
TRBV7-9	.	TRBD1	TRBJ1-1	TGTGCCAGCAGCTTCGGGACAGGGTCCCCTGAAGCTTTCTTT	CASSFGTGSPEAFF
TRBV10-3	few	.	TRBJ1-2	TGTGCCATCAGTGAGGGACACATAAACTATGGCTACACCTTC	CAISEGHINYGYTF
TRBV10-3	.	.	TRBJ2-3	TGTGCCATCAGTGAAGGCGGGACTAGCACAGATACGCAGTATTTT	CAISEGGTSTDTQYF
TRBV12-3/TRBV12-4	few	.	TRBJ1-6	TGTGCCAGCAGTAACAGGGATCGTTCACCCCTCCACTTT	CASSNRDRSPLHF
TRBV3-1/TRBV3-2	.	.	TRBJ1-1	TGTGCCAGCAGCCTCCATGGGGGGGGGAGCACTGAAGCTTTCTTT	CASSLHGGGSTEAFF
TRBV27	once	TRBD2	TRBJ2-7	TGTGCCAGCAGTTTGAAACCTACTAGCGGGGGGTCCTACGAGCAGTACTTC	CASSLKPTSGGSYEQYF
TRBV7-3	.	.	TRBJ1-1	TGTGCCAGCAGCTTAACGGGGAGACGGACTGAAGCTTTCTTT	CASSLTGRRTEAFF
TRBV30	once	.	TRBJ1-4	TGTGCCTGGAGTGTAGGCAGGGTAAAGGAAAAACTGTTTTTT	CAWSVGRVKEKLFF
TRBV6-5	once	TRBD1	TRBJ1-6	TGTGCCAGCAGCGACAGGGTACTTAATTCACCCCTCCACTTT	CASSDRVLNSPLHF
TRBV18	few	.	TRBJ2-1	TGTGCCAGCTCATCGGTGGAGGATGAGCAGTTCTTC	CASSSVEDEQFF
TRBV19	once	TRBD1	TRBJ2-2	TGTGCCAGTAGCGATCTCATGGCAGGGGGCACCGGGGAGCTGTTTTTT	CASSDLMAGGTGELFF
TRBV10-2	once	.	TRBJ2-7	TGCGCCAGCAGTGAGCAGTACGAGCAGTACTTC	CASSEQYEQYF
TRBV28	.	TRBD2	TRBJ2-5	TGTGCCAGCAGTTCAACTAGCGGGGGGGCCTACCAAGAGACCCAGTACTTC	CASSSTSGGAYQETQYF
TRBV19	.	.	TRBJ2-6	TGTGCCAGTAGTCCCGGACGGGGTGGGGCCAACGTCCTGACTTTC	CASSPGRGGANVLTF
TRBV20-1	.	.	TRBJ1-1	TGCAGTGGAGGTTTTAACACTGAAGCTTTCTTT	CSGGFNTEAFF
TRBV19	.	.	TRBJ1-3	TGTGCCAGTTCACATAACTCTGGAAACACCATATATTTT	CASSHNSGNTIYF
TRBV27	.	TRBD1	TRBJ2-6	TGTGCCAGCAGTTTAATCACAGGGGTTTCTGGGGCCAACGTCCTGACTTTC	CASSLITGVSGANVLTF
TRBV6-5	.	.	TRBJ1-3	TGTGCCAGCAGTCAGAGACAGATCTCTGGAAACACCATATATTTT	CASSQRQISGNTIYF
TRBV2	.	.	TRBJ1-1	TGTGCCAGCAGTAGGACAGTTAACACTGAAGCTTTCTTT	CASSRTVNTEAFF
TRBV24-1	few	.	TRBJ2-5	TGTGCCACCAGTGACCCTTCTTTTGAGATTAGCGGTCAAGAGACCCAGTACTTC	CATSDPSFEISGQETQYF
TRBV7-9	.	TRBD1	TRBJ1-4	TGTGCCAGCAGTACCCCGGGACAGGCACTTGAAAAACTGTTTTTT	CASSTPGQALEKLFF
TRBV7-2	.	.	TRBJ1-5	TGTGCCAGCAGCTTACGGGAACTGGGGCCCCAGCATTTT	CASSLRELGPQHF
TRBV10-3	.	.	TRBJ1-1	TGTGCCATCAGTGAGCCGGGACAGAACACTGAAGCTTTCTTT	CAISEPGQNTEAFF
TRBV28	.	TRBD2	TRBJ2-7	TGTGCCAGCAGTTCTAGCGGGAGAGTGTACGAGCAGTACTTC	CASSSSGRVYEQYF
TRBV13	.	.	TRBJ1-3	TGTGCCAGCAGCTTACGACAGCCCGCTGGAAACACCATATATTTT	CASSLRQPAGNTIYF
TRBV7-2	.	.	TRBJ2-3	TGTGCCAGCAGCTTAGGGCCTAGCGCTTCCTTCACAGATACGCAGTATTTT	CASSLGPSASFTDTQYF
TRBV29-1	.	.	TRBJ2-7	TGCAGTCAAGACAGCCGGGCTTGGTACGAGCAGTACTTC	CSQDSRAWYEQYF
TRBV30	.	TRBD1	TRBJ1-6	TGTGCCTGGAGTTCAGGGGGTTACGCACCCCTCCACTTT	CAWSSGGYAPLHF
TRBV6-2/TRBV6-3	.	TRBD2	TRBJ2-3	TGTGCCAGCAGTTACGGTCCCCTAGCGGGACAAAATACGCAGTATTTT	CASSYGPLAGQNTQYF
TRBV19	.	.	TRBJ2-1	TGTGCCAGTAGTATACGGGAATGGAATGAGCAGTTCTTC	CASSIREWNEQFF
TRBV7-3	few	.	TRBJ1-2	TGTGCCAGCAGCTTAACGTCGACAGACATATCCATTTCGAACTATGGCTACACCTTC	CASSLTSTDISISNYGYTF
TRBV19	once	.	TRBJ2-7	TGTGCCAGTAGAATCCGGGGGGGACAGAGTTACGAGCAGTACTTC	CASRIRGGQSYEQYF
TRBV5-1	few	TRBD1	TRBJ2-7	TGCGCCAGCAGCCTTCGACAGGGTGGCTACGAGCAGTACTTC	CASSLRQGGYEQYF
TRBV11-3	.	TRBD2	TRBJ2-1	TGTGCCAGCAGCCAGACTAGCGGGAGAACTGAGCAGTTCTTC	CASSQTSGRTEQFF
TRBV30	.	.	TRBJ1-5	TGTGCCTGGAGTGTTTCCGGGAGGTATCAGCCCCAGCATTTT	CAWSVSGRYQPQHF
TRBV30	.	.	TRBJ1-5	TGTGCCTGGAGTACTGAGAGTAGCAATCAGCCCCAGCATTTT	CAWSTESSNQPQHF